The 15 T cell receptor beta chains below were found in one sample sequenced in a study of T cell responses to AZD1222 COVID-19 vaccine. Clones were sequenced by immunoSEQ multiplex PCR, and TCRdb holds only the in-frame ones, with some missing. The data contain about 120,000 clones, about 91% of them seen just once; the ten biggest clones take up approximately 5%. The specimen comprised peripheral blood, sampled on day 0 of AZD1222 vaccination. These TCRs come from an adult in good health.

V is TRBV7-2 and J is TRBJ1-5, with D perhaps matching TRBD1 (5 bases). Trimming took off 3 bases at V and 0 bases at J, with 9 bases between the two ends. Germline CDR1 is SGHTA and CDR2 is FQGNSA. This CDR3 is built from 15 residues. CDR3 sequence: CASSLGLYSNQPQHF. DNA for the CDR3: TGTGCCAGCAGCTTGGGACTATATAGCAATCAGCCCCAGCATTTT.

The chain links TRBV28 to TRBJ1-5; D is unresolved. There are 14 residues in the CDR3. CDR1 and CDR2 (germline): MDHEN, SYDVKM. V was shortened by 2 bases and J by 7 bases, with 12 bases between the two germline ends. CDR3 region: CASSLQQGPQPQHF. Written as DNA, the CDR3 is TGTGCCAGCAGTTTACAACAAGGTCCACAGCCCCAGCATTTT.

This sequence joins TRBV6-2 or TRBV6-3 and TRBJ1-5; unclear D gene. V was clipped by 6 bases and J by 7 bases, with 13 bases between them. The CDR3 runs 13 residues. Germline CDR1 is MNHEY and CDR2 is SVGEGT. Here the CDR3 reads CASSSRPGQPQHF. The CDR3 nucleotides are TGTGCCAGCAGCTCCCGGCCCGGCCAGCCCCAGCATTTT.

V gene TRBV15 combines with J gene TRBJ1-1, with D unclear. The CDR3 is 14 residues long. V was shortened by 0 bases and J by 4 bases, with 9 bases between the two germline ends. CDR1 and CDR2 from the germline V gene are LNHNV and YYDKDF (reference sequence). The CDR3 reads CATSREVRGTEAFF. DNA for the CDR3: TGTGCCACCAGCAGAGAAGTCCGGGGCACTGAAGCTTTCTTT.

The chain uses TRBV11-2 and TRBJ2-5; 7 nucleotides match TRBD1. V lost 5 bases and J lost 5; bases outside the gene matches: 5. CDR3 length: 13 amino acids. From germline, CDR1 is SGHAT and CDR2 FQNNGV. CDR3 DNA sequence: TGTGCCAGCAGCCTGTCACAGGGGGAGACCCAGTACTTC. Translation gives CASSLSQGETQYF. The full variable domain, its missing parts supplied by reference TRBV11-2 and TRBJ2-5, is EAGVAQSPRYKIIEKRQSVAFWCNPISGHATLYWYQQILGQGPKLLIQFQNNGVVDDSQLPKDRFSAERLKGVDSTLKIQPAKLEDSAVYLCASSLSQGETQYFGPGTRLLVL.

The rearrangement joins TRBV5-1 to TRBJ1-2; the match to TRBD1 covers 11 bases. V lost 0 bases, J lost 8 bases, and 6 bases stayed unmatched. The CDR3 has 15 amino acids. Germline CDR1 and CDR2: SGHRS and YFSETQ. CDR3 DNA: TGCGCCAGCAGCTTGGAAGGGACAGGGGGAGGCGGCTACACCTTC. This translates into CASSLEGTGGGGYTF.

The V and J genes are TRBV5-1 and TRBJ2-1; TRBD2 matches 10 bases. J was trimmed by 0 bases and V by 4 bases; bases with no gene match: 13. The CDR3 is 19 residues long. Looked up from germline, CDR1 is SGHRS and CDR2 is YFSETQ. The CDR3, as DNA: TGCGCCAGCAGCAACCAGCGGGGGGGACCTATAAGCTCCTACAATGAGCAGTTCTTC. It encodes CASSNQRGGPISSYNEQFF.

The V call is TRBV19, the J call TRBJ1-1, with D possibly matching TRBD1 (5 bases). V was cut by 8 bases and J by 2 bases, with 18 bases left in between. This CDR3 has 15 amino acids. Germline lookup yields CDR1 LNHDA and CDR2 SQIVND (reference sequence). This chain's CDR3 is CASDPGTGGNTEAFF. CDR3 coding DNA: TGTGCCAGTGATCCCGGGACGGGCGGAAACACTGAAGCTTTCTTT.

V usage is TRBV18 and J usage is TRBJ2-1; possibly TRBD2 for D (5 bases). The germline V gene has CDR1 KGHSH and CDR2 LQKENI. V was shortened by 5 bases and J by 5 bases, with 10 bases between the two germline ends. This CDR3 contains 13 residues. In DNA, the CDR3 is TGTGCCAGCTCATCAGGACTGAACAATGAGCAGTTCTTC. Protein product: CASSSGLNNEQFF.

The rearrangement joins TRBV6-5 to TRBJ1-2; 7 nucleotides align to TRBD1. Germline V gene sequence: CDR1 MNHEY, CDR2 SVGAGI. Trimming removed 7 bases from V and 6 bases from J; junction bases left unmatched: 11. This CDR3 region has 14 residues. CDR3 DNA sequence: TGTGCCAGCACTCATCCCACGACAGGGCATGGCTACACCTTC. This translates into CASTHPTTGHGYTF.

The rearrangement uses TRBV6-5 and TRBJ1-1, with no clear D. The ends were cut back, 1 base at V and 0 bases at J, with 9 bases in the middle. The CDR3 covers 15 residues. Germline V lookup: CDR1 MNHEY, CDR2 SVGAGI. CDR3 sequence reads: CASSYWRGLNTEAFF. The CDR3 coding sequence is TGTGCCAGCAGTTACTGGCGAGGCTTGAACACTGAAGCTTTCTTT.

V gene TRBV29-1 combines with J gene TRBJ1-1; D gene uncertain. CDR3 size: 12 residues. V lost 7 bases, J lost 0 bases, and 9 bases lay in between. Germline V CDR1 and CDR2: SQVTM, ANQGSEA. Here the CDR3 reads CSGSSMNTEAFF. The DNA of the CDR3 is TGCAGCGGGTCCTCTATGAACACTGAAGCTTTCTTT.

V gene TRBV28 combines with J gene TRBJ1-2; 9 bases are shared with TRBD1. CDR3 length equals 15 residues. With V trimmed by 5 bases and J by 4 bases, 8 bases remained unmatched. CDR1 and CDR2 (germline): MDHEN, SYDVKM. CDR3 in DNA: TGTGCCAGCAGTCTCAAGGACAGGGGAGGCTATGGCTACACCTTC. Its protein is CASSLKDRGGYGYTF.

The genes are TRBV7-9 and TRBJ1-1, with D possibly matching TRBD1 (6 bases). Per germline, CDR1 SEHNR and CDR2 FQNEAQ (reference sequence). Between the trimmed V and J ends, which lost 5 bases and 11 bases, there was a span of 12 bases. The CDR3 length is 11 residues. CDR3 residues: CASSPRQEAFF. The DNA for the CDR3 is TGTGCCAGCAGCCCTAGACAGGAGGCTTTCTTT. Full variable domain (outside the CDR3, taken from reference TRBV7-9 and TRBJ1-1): DTGVSQNPRHKITKRGQNVTFRCDPISEHNRLYWYRQTLGQGPEFLTYFQNEAQLEKSRLLSDRFSAERPKGSFSTLEIQRTEQGDSAMYLCASSPRQEAFFGQGTRLTVV.

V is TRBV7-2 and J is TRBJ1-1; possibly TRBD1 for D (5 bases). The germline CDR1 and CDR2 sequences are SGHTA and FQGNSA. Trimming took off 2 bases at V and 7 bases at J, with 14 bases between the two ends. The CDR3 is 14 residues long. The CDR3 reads CASSLLAGTLEAFF. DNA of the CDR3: TGTGCCAGCAGCTTACTAGCGGGGACTCTTGAAGCTTTCTTT.